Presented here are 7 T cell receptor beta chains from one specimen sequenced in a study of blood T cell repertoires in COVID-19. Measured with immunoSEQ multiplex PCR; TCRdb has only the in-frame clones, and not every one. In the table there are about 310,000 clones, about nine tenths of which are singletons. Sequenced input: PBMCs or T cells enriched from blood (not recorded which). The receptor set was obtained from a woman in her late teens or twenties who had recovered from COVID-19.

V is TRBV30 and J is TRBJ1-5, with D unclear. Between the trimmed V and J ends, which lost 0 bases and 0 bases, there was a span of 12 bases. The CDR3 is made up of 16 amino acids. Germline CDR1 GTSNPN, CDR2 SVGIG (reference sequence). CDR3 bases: TGTGCCTGGAGTGTACGGAGTTTCTATAGCAATCAGCCCCAGCATTTT. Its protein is CAWSVRSFYSNQPQHF.

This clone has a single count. The CDR3 DNA reads TGTGCCAGCAGCTTAACGGGGGGGAATCAGCCCCAGCATTTT. Amino acids: CASSLTGGNQPQHF. The chain links TRBV7-3 to TRBJ1-5, with D perhaps TRBD1 (5 bases). Per the germline V gene, CDR1 is SGHTA and CDR2 is FQGTGA. CDR3 length equals 14 residues. Trimming pared 0 bases from V and 4 bases from J, leaving 7 bases between.

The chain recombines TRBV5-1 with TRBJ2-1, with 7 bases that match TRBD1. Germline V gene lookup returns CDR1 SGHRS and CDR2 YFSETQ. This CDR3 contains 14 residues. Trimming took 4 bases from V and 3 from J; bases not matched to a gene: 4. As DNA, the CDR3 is TGCGCCAGCAGCGTCCGGGACAGCTACAATGAGCAGTTCTTC. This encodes CASSVRDSYNEQFF.

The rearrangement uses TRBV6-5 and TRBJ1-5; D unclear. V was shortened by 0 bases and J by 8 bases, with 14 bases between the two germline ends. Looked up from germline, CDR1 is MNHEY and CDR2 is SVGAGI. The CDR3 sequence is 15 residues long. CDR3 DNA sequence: TGTGCCAGCAGTTACTCGCGACACCCGCAAGAGCCCCAGCATTTT. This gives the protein CASSYSRHPQEPQHF.

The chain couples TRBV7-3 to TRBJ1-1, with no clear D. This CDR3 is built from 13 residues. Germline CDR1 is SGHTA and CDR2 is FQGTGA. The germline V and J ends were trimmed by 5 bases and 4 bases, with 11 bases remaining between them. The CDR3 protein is CASSPQPGTEAFF. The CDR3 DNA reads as TGTGCCAGCAGCCCCCAGCCGGGCACTGAAGCTTTCTTT.

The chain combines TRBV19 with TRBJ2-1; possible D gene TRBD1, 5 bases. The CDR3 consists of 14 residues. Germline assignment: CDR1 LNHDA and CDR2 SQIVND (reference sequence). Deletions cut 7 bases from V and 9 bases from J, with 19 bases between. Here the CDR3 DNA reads TGTGCCAGTACCCCTCAACGGCAGGGCGGTGAGCAGTTCTTC. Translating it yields CASTPQRQGGEQFF.

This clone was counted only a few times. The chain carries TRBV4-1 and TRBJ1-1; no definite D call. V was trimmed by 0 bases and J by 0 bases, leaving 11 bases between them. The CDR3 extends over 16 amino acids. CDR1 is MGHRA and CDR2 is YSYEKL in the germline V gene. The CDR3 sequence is CASSQDIGAVNTEAFF. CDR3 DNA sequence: TGCGCCAGCAGCCAAGATATCGGAGCAGTGAACACTGAAGCTTTCTTT.